The clone carrying this T cell receptor (beta chain) was observed a handful of times. Its target is unknown. The data originate from a study of T cell repertoires in aging, cancer and after chemotherapy. Study conclusions and caveats: No conclusions about immunological memory after chemotherapy can be drawn from the repertoire data. Age-matched healthy donors had significantly more diverse, less clonal blood TCR repertoires than untreated cancer patients. In cancer patients, declining TCR diversity with age involved lost richness and lost evenness.

A mixed TRB-A/B primer pool amplified rearranged TRB by multiplex touch-down PCR. TCRdb re-called the multiplex PCR reads with MiXCR, one entry per CDR3 protein. The repertoire includes roughly 1,700 distinct CDR3 sequences, around 35% of them detected once, and roughly a quarter sits in the top ten. Amplification of TCR beta used genomic DNA extracted from peripheral blood. The CDR3 has 12 amino acids. Trimming removed 8 bases from V and 8 bases from J; junction bases left unmatched: 7. The V gene's germline CDR1 is DFQATT and CDR2 SNEGSKA (reference sequence). The chain combines TRBV20-1 with TRBJ2-1; 9 positions match TRBD1. This clonotype was sampled from a human donor with a solid tumor. The donor label of this sample is uncertain. The sample taken for sequencing was blood. The CDR3 sequence is CSTGTGKDEQFF. In DNA form, the CDR3 reads TGCAGTACCGGGACAGGGAAGGATGAGCAGTTCTTC.